This record covers a single T cell receptor (beta chain). The antigen is not known. Data came from immunoSEQ multiplex PCR; TCRdb stores just in-frame clones and leaves some out. The repertoire has more than 2,000,000 clones, more than 80% of them found once; the top ten carry around 0.4%. The record originates from a study of shared clonotypes between healthy human individuals. Looking at the study overall: The people who gave samples were a couple of women and a few men aged 18 to 49. Points from the study as a whole: Estimated richness was generally greater in naive than memory subsets.

Germline V gene lookup returns CDR1 SGHVS and CDR2 FQNEAQ. V was pared by 3 bases and J by 4 bases, with 11 bases between. This CDR3 region has 14 residues. Donors had no recently reported acute infections or vaccinations and were HIV-negative. The specimen sequenced was naive CD4+ T cells from PBMCs. Specified subset: CD45RA+ positively selected. The chain combines TRBV7-8 with TRBJ2-3, with D tentatively TRBD2 (6 bases). The clonotype comes from a young man in good health. Some clones in this sample may be carry-over from other donors' samples. The CDR3 protein is CASSFPGVPDTQYF. The CDR3 region has the DNA TGTGCCAGCAGCTTTCCGGGAGTGCCAGATACGCAGTATTTT.